This TCR beta chain was sequenced for a study of T cell changes during pregnancy in multiple sclerosis. Profiled with immunoSEQ multiplex PCR; TCRdb holds only in-frame clones, not every one. In the table there are some 120,000 clones, approximately 93% of which are singletons. Germline V CDR1 and CDR2: LNHDA, SQIVND (reference sequence). Between the trimmed V and J ends, which lost 3 bases and 6 bases, there was a span of 8 bases. There are 12 residues in the CDR3. The TCR comes from a female donor with multiple sclerosis, enrolled in a pregnancy study. The rearrangement links TRBV19 to TRBJ1-2, with unresolved D. The sequencing here drew on peripheral blood, taken before pregnancy. The CDR3 DNA sequence: TGTGCCAGTAGTATTCGGGAGGATGGCTACACCTTC. Its translation: CASSIREDGYTF.